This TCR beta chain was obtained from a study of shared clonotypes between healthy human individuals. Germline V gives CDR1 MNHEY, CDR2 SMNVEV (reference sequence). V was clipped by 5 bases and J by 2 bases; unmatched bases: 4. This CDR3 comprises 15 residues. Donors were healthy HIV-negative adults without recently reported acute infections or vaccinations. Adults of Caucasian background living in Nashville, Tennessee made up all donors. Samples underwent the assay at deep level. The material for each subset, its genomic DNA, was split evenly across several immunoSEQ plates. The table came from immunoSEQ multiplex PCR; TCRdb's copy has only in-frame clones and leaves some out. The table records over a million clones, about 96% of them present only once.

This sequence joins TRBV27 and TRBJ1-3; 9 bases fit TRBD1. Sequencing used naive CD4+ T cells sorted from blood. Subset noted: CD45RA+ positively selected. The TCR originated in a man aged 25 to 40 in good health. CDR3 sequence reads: CASSPDRGAGNTIYF. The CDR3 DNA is TGTGCCAGCAGTCCAGACAGGGGGGCTGGAAACACCATATATTTT.